A selection of T cell receptor beta chains follows, all from one sample in a study of cytomegalovirus exposure and HLA in healthy donors. Measured with immunoSEQ multiplex PCR; TCRdb has only the in-frame clones, and not every one. The data contain some 150,000 clones, more than 75% of them singletons. Sequencing input: PBMCs. The source of these receptors is a young woman in good health and CMV-seronegative. The CDR3 runs from the conserved cysteine through the conserved F or W. Each record gives: V gene, D gene, clone size, J gene, CDR3 protein, CDR3 DNA. The D gene is left open where the match is weak. Only some rows state a clone size, as once, few, many or a class for expanded clones.

>TRBV10-2|TRBD2|-|TRBJ2-7
CASSGGTSGGTYEQYF
TGCGCCAGCAGTGGAGGGACTAGCGGGGGCACCTACGAGCAGTACTTC
>TRBV6-6|-|-|TRBJ2-7
CASRRSSDEQYF
TGTGCCAGCAGACGATCCTCGGACGAGCAGTACTTC
>TRBV7-9|TRBD1|-|TRBJ1-2
CASSLDVRTGDGYTF
TGTGCCAGCAGCTTAGATGTAAGGACAGGGGATGGCTACACCTTC
>TRBV5-5|TRBD1|-|TRBJ1-6
CASSLGGTGNSPLHF
TGTGCCAGCAGCTTGGGGGGGACAGGGAATTCACCCCTCCACTTT
>TRBV6-5|-|-|TRBJ1-1
CASSYTGGTEAFF
TGTGCCAGCAGTTACACCGGGGGGACTGAAGCTTTCTTT
>TRBV10-2|-|-|TRBJ1-1
CASSKTEPEAFF
TGCGCCAGCAGTAAGACAGAACCTGAAGCTTTCTTT
>TRBV6-1|-|once|TRBJ2-5
CASSRDPSLKETQYF
TGTGCCAGCAGTAGAGACCCTAGCCTCAAAGAGACCCAGTACTTC
>TRBV19|TRBD1|-|TRBJ2-1
CASQGQGSYNEQFF
TGTGCCAGCCAGGGACAGGGGTCCTACAATGAGCAGTTCTTC
>TRBV27|-|few|TRBJ1-5
CASKLQGNQPQHF
TGTGCCAGCAAGCTACAGGGAAATCAGCCCCAGCATTTT
>TRBV5-1|-|-|TRBJ1-1
CASSSLMNTEAFF
TGCGCCAGCAGCTCCTTAATGAACACTGAAGCTTTCTTT
>TRBV21-1|-|once|TRBJ1-6
CATARDSTINSPLHF
TGTGCCACCGCGAGGGACAGTACGATAAATTCACCCCTCCACTTT
>TRBV6-5|TRBD2|-|TRBJ2-3
CASRGTSGGTDTQYF
TGTGCCAGCAGAGGGACTAGCGGGGGCACAGATACGCAGTATTTT
>TRBV6-5|-|-|TRBJ2-7
CASSYSGADSYEQYF
TGTGCCAGCAGTTACTCGGGGGCAGACTCCTACGAGCAGTACTTC
>TRBV4-1|-|few|TRBJ1-5
CASSPRDGPGGQPQHF
TGCGCCAGCAGCCCCCGGGACGGCCCCGGGGGTCAGCCCCAGCATTTT
>TRBV5-1|TRBD1|-|TRBJ2-3
CASSLGDRSTDTQYF
TGCGCCAGCAGCTTGGGGGACAGAAGCACAGATACGCAGTATTTT
>TRBV6-1|TRBD1|-|TRBJ1-2
CASSAGTGGYGYTF
TGTGCCAGCAGTGCTGGGACAGGGGGTTATGGCTACACCTTC
>TRBV7-9|-|few|TRBJ1-6
CASSAPPSSPLHF
TGTGCCAGCAGCGCCCCTCCCAGTTCACCCCTCCACTTT
>TRBV30|TRBD1|-|TRBJ2-1
CAWEQGAASVEQFF
TGTGCCTGGGAGCAGGGGGCAGCTTCGGTTGAGCAGTTCTTC
>TRBV27|TRBD1|once|TRBJ2-7
CASSSTQGASYEQYF
TGTGCCAGCAGTTCCACACAGGGGGCGTCCTACGAGCAGTACTTC
>TRBV4-1|TRBD1|-|TRBJ1-5
CASSQLGQGNQPQHF
TGCGCCAGCAGCCAACTAGGACAGGGGAATCAGCCCCAGCATTTT
>TRBV20-1|-|-|TRBJ1-2
CSAYAPGGYTF
TGCAGTGCTTACGCCCCGGGTGGCTACACCTTC
>TRBV4-2|TRBD1|once|TRBJ2-1
CASSQADRGNEQFF
TGTGCCAGCAGCCAAGCTGACAGGGGTAATGAGCAGTTCTTC
>TRBV4-3|-|once|TRBJ2-1
CASSQDRSSYNEQFF
TGCGCCAGCAGCCAAGACCGGAGCTCCTACAATGAGCAGTTCTTC
>TRBV5-1|-|-|TRBJ1-2
CASSLGARDYGYTF
TGCGCCAGCAGCTTGGGGGCGCGGGACTATGGCTACACCTTC
>TRBV6-1|TRBD1|-|TRBJ1-5
CASSPGTGDNQPQHF
TGTGCCAGCAGCCCCGGGACAGGGGACAATCAGCCCCAGCATTTT
>TRBV5-6|-|-|TRBJ1-1
CASSNLFRGGGAFF
TGTGCCAGCAGCAATCTCTTCAGGGGAGGGGGAGCTTTCTTT
>TRBV4-1|TRBD2|-|TRBJ2-7
CASSQVGGLAYEQYF
TGCGCCAGCAGCCAAGTCGGGGGACTAGCGTACGAGCAGTACTTC
>TRBV6-6|-|once|TRBJ2-6
CASRGGGGSGANVLTF
TGTGCCAGCAGGGGAGGTGGTGGCTCTGGGGCCAACGTCCTGACTTTC
>TRBV19|TRBD2|-|TRBJ2-2
CASSRAGGRGTGELFF
TGTGCCAGTAGTAGAGCGGGGGGGCGTGGCACCGGGGAGCTGTTTTTT
>TRBV2|-|-|TRBJ2-7
CASARSQGTSYEQYF
TGTGCCAGCGCCCGCAGCCAGGGGACGTCCTACGAGCAGTACTTC
>TRBV4-2|-|-|TRBJ2-3
CASSQGIGADTQYF
TGTGCCAGCAGCCAAGGTATCGGGGCAGATACGCAGTATTTT
>TRBV5-4|-|-|TRBJ1-1
CASSLEGGRMNTEAFF
TGTGCCAGCAGCTTGGAGGGGGGGAGAATGAACACTGAAGCTTTCTTT
>TRBV5-1|-|-|TRBJ2-1
CASSSKNRGLGYNEQFF
TGCGCCAGCAGCTCGAAAAATAGGGGCCTCGGATACAATGAGCAGTTCTTC
>TRBV10-3|TRBD1|-|TRBJ2-5
CAIITRDRGGETQYF
TGTGCCATCATTACCCGGGACAGGGGTGGGGAGACCCAGTACTTC
>TRBV5-1|TRBD1|-|TRBJ1-1
CASSLVTGVGTEAFF
TGCGCCAGCAGCTTGGTGACAGGGGTCGGCACTGAAGCTTTCTTT
>TRBV2|-|few|TRBJ1-6
CASREQGNYNSPLHF
TGTGCCAGCCGCGAGCAGGGAAACTATAATTCACCCCTCCACTTT
>TRBV4-2|TRBD2|-|TRBJ2-2
CASSQDLGLEAGELFF
TGTGCCAGCAGCCAAGATCTCGGACTAGAGGCCGGGGAGCTGTTTTTT
>TRBV4-1|-|-|TRBJ1-5
CASRPQEGNQPQHF
TGCGCCAGCAGACCTCAGGAGGGCAATCAGCCCCAGCATTTT
>TRBV19|-|-|TRBJ2-7
CASSPLGWASNYEQYF
TGTGCCAGTAGTCCCCTTGGTTGGGCGAGCAACTACGAGCAGTACTTC
>TRBV2|-|-|TRBJ2-7
CASRAGASYEQYF
TGTGCCAGCAGGGCAGGGGCATCCTACGAGCAGTACTTC
>TRBV5-6|-|-|TRBJ2-1
CASSNPADRKNNEQFF
TGTGCCAGCAGCAACCCTGCCGACAGGAAAAACAATGAGCAGTTCTTC
>TRBV5-4|TRBD2|-|TRBJ2-1
CASSPRGVASGDNYNEQFF
TGTGCCAGCAGCCCCCGGGGGGTTGCTAGCGGGGATAATTACAATGAGCAGTTCTTC
>TRBV23-1|-|-|TRBJ1-5
CASSRFPAGNQPQHF
TGCGCCAGCAGTCGTTTCCCAGCGGGTAATCAGCCCCAGCATTTT
>TRBV30|TRBD1|-|TRBJ2-3
CAWGSRGTGYSDTQYF
TGTGCCTGGGGTTCAAGGGGGACAGGGTATTCAGATACGCAGTATTTT
>TRBV15|-|-|TRBJ1-3
CATSRDPAGSGNTIYF
TGTGCCACCAGCAGAGATCCGGCAGGGTCTGGAAACACCATATATTTT
>TRBV6-1|TRBD1|-|TRBJ1-1
CATPTGKGTEAFF
TGTGCCACACCGACAGGGAAGGGGACTGAAGCTTTCTTT
>TRBV6-1|TRBD1|-|TRBJ1-4
CASYAGTANEKLFF
TGTGCCAGCTATGCCGGGACAGCTAATGAAAAACTGTTTTTT